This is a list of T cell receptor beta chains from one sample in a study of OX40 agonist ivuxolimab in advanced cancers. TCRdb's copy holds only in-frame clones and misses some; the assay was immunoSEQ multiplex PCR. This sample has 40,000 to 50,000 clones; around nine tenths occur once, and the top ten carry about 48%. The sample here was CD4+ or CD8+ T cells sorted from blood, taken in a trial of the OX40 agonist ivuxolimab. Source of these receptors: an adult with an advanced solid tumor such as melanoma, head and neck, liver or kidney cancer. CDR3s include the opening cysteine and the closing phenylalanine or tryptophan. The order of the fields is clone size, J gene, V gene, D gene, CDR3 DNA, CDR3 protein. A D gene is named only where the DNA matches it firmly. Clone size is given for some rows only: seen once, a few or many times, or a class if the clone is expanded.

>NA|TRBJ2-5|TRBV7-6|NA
TGTGCCAGCAGCTTCAATACAGGGGAGACCCAGTACTTC
CASSFNTGETQYF
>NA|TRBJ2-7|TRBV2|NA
TGTGCCAGCAGCCTCGTCGGGACCTCGGAGTACTTC
CASSLVGTSEYF
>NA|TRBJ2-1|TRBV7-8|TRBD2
TGTGCCAGCAGTAGCGGGAGGAGCTCCTACAATGAGCAGTTCTTC
CASSSGRSSYNEQFF
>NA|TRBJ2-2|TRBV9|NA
TGTGCCAGCAGCACAAGACGGACCGGGGAGCTGTTTTTT
CASSTRRTGELFF
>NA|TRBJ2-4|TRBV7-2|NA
TGTGCCAGCAGCCCCTTTAGTCTGGCAGCGAACATTCAGTACTTC
CASSPFSLAANIQYF
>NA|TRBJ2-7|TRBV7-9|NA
TGTGCCAGCAGCCCGACTTACTACGAGCAGTACTTC
CASSPTYYEQYF
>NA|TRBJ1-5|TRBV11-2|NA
TGTGCCAGCAGGGACGGACAGAACAATCAGCCCCAGCATTTT
CASRDGQNNQPQHF
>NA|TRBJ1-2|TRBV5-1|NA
TGCGCCAGCAGCTTGGTGTGGGGGGACTATGGCTACACCTTC
CASSLVWGDYGYTF
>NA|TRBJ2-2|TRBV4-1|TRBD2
TGCGCCAGCAGCCCGGGACTAGTGGGAACCGGAACCGGGGAGCTGTTTTTT
CASSPGLVGTGTGELFF
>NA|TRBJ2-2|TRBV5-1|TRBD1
TGCGCCAGCAGCCCTGGACAGGGTGGAACCGGGGAGCTGTTTTTT
CASSPGQGGTGELFF
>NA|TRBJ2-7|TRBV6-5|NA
TGTGCCAGCAGTTACCGGGAGACGGACGAGCAGTACTTC
CASSYRETDEQYF
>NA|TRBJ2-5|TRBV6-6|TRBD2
TGTGCCAGCAGTTATACTAGCGGTACTTACCAAGAGACCCAGTACTTC
CASSYTSGTYQETQYF
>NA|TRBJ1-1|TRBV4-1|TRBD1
TGCGCCAGCAGCCAAGTCGCAGGGGGCTCAGTAGCCGCTTTCTTT
CASSQVAGGSVAAFF
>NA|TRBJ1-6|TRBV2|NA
TGTGCCAGCAGTGGGACAGCTTATTCGTCTTCACCCCTCCACTTT
CASSGTAYSSSPLHF
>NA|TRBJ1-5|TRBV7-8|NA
TGTGCCAGCAGCTTCTTCGGCAATCAGCCCCAGCATTTT
CASSFFGNQPQHF
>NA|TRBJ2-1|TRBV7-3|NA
TGTGCCAGCAGCTTGGGCCCGGGACCCGGTAGGGAGCAGTTCTTC
CASSLGPGPGREQFF
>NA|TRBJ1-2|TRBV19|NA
TGTGCCAGTAGTCCGGGACTCACTTATGGCTACACCTTC
CASSPGLTYGYTF
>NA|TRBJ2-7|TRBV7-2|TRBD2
TGTGCCAGCAGCTTAGTTGATCTAGCGGGGGCCCACGAGCAGTACTTC
CASSLVDLAGAHEQYF
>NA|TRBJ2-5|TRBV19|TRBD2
TGTGCCAGTAGTACCTCCACTAGCGGGAGGGCCTTTTCTTTGCGAGAGACCCAGTACTTC
CASSTSTSGRAFSLRETQYF
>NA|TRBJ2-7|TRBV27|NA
TGTGCCAGCAGTTTCGGATACGAGCAGTACTTC
CASSFGYEQYF
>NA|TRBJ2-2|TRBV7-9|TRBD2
TGTGCCAGCAGTTCGACTAGCGGGGGGGCTACCGGGGAGCTGTTTTTT
CASSSTSGGATGELFF
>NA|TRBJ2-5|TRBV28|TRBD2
TGTGCCAGCAGTTTACCCCCTGGTCGGTCGCGGCTAGCGGGAGTGGGGGAGACCCAGTACTTC
CASSLPPGRSRLAGVGETQYF
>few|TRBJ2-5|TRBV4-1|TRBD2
TGCGCCAGCAGCCAAGAAGTGAGGCAGGCCTTTGGGGGGGGAGAGACCCAGTACTTC
CASSQEVRQAFGGGETQYF
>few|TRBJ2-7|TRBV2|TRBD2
TGTGCCAGCGGTAGCGGGGCCGCCTACGAGCAGTACTTC
CASGSGAAYEQYF
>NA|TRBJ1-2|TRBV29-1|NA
TGCAGCGTTGCTCGGGTATCCGGTGGCTACACCTTC
CSVARVSGGYTF
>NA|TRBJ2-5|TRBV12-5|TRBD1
TGTGCTAGTGGTTTGGTACAACAGGGGGAGACCCAGTACTTC
CASGLVQQGETQYF
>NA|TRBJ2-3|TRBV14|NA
TGTGCCAGCAGCCAAGCTCCTACCGGGACACTGAATAGGAGGACAGATACGCAGTATTTT
CASSQAPTGTLNRRTDTQYF
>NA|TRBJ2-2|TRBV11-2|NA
TGTGCCAGCAGCGTAGCAGGGTTTATCGGGGAGCTGTTTTTT
CASSVAGFIGELFF
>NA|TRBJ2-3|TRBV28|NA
TGTGCCAGCGGGGGTTCAGATACGCAGTATTTT
CASGGSDTQYF
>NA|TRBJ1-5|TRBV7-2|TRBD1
TGTGCCAGCAGCTCCGAATTCGGGACAGGGGGGGGTCAGCCCCAGCATTTT
CASSSEFGTGGGQPQHF
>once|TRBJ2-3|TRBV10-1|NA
TGCGCCAGCAGTGAGAGGCGCAATACGCAGTATTTT
CASSERRNTQYF
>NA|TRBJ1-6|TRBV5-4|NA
TGTGCCAGCAGCTTTCGTATCGTGGCAGGTGGGACACCCCTCCACTTT
CASSFRIVAGGTPLHF
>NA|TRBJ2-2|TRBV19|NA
TGTGCCAGTAGTGACCGGGGTTGGACCGGGGAGCTGTTTTTT
CASSDRGWTGELFF
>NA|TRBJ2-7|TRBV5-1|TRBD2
TGCGCCAGCAGCTTGGCCCCGGGGGGGTCAGGCTACGAGCAGTACTTC
CASSLAPGGSGYEQYF
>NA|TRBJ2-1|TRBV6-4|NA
TGTGCCAGCAGTGACGGCGACGAGGTTCTGGTCAATGAGCAGTTCTTC
CASSDGDEVLVNEQFF
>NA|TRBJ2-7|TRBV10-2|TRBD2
TGCGCCAGCAGTGAGCCGGGACTAGGGGCCTACGAGCAGTACTTC
CASSEPGLGAYEQYF
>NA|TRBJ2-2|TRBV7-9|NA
TGTGCCAGCAGTCGAAATAGGGAATGGAACACCGGGGAGCTGTTTTTT
CASSRNREWNTGELFF
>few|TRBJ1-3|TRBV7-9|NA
TGTGCCAGCAGACCCCCCAACCGGGACACCATATATTTT
CASRPPNRDTIYF
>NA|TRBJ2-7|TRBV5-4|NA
TGTGCCAGCAGCTGGGGCACCGGTGGTCGTTCCTACGAGCAGTACTTC
CASSWGTGGRSYEQYF
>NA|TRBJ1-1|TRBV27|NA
TGTGCCAGCAGTTGGGCTTCTAACACTGAAGCTTTCTTT
CASSWASNTEAFF
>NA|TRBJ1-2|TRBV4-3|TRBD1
TGCGCCAGCAGCCAAGATAGGACAGGGAACTATGGCTACACCTTC
CASSQDRTGNYGYTF
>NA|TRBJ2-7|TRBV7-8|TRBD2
TGTGCCAGCAGCCAGATTAGCGGGGGCCCCTACGAGCAGTACTTC
CASSQISGGPYEQYF
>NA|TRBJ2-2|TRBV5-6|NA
TGTGCCAGCAGCCTCCTGGAGAGGGAGGAGCTGTTTTTT
CASSLLEREELFF
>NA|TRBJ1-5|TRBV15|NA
TGTGCCACCAGCAGCCAAAACAGGGAAATCAGCGTTGGCAATCAGCCCCAGCATTTT
CATSSQNREISVGNQPQHF
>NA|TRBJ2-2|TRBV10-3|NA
TGTGCCATCATGGCGACCTCGACCGGGGAGCTGTTTTTT
CAIMATSTGELFF
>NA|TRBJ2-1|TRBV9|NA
TGTGCCAGCAACGGGCGGGACGAATACAATGAGCAGTTCTTC
CASNGRDEYNEQFF